This T cell receptor (beta chain) came from a study of T-cell memory formation after mild COVID-19. Via MiXCR, TCRdb re-called the 5' RACE reads, giving one row per CDR3 protein. The table records fewer than 140,000 distinct CDR3 sequences, 9.5% to 15% of them present only once. This CDR3 spans 15 amino acids. From germline, CDR1 is DFQATT and CDR2 SNEGSKA (reference sequence). After removal of 2 bases from V and 0 bases from J, the junction contained 4 bases not matched to a gene. The genes are TRBV20-1 and TRBJ2-3; 8 bases fit TRBD2. The source material was PBMCs or a T cell subset sorted from them (not recorded which). The origin of this receptor is an adult woman who had mild COVID-19 (a few samples of this study predate the infection). Cell type and time point are not known. CDR3 nucleotides: TGCAGTGCTAGATTGGCTAGCGGGAGCACAGATACGCAGTATTTT. It translates to CSARLASGSTDTQYF.